This TCR beta chain was found in a study of human T cells and chemical hapten exposure. Time point noted: patch test 1, 2 weeks after DPC sensitization. Treatment defined: therapeutic diphenylcyclopropenone sensitization with weekly scalp DPC. Comment on this clonotype: The antigen is not known. One junction end does not reproduce the germline sequence, and a read error may be involved.

CDR1 and CDR2 from the germline V gene are MNHNY and SVGAGI (reference sequence). The CDR3 is 15 residues long. Broader study findings: With alopecia, donors may have immune responses unlike healthy people's.

TCRdb fed the RACE reads into MiXCR, producing one record per CDR3 protein. The profile shows 150,000 to 200,000 distinct CDR3 sequences, about 14% of them singletons. The chain carries TRBV6-6 and TRBJ1-1, with D possibly matching TRBD1 (6 bases). The receptor was derived from a woman aged 30 to 39 with alopecia areata. Some clones in this sample may be carry-over from other donors' samples. The material sequenced was whole blood, taken in connection with sensitization to the hapten diphenylcyclopropenone (DPC). CDR3 sequence (DNA): TGTGCCAGCAGTCACTCGTTCAGGGGGAACACTGAAGCTTTCTTT. It translates to CASSHSFRGNTEAFF.